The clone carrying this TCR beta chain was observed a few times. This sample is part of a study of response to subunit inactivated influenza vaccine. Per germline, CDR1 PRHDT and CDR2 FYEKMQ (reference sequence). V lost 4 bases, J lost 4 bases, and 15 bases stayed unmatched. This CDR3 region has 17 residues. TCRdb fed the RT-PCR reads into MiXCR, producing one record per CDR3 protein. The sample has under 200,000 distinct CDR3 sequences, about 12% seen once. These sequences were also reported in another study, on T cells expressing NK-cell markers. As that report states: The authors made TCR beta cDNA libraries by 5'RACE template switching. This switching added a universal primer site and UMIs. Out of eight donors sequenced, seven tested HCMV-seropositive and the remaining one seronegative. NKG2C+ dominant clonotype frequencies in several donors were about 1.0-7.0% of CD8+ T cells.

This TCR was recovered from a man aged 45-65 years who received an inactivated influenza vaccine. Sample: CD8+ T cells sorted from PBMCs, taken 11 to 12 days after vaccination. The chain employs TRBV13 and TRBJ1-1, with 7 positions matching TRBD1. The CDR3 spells CASSSGDRVPLSTEAFF. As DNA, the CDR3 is TGTGCCAGCAGCTCGGGCGACAGGGTTCCACTAAGCACTGAAGCTTTCTTT.